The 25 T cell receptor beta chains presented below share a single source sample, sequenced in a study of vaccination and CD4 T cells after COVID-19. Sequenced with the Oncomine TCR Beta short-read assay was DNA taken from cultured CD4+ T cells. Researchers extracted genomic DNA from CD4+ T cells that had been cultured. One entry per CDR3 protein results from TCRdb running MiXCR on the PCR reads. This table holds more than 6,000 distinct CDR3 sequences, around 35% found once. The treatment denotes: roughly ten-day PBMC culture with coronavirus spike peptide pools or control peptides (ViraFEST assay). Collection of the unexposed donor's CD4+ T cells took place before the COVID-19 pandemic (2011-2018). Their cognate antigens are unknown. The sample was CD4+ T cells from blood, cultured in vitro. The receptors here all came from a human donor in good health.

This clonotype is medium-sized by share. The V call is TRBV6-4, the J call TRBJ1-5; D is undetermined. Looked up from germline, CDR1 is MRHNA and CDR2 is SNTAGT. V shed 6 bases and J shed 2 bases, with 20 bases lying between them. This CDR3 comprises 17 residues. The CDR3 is CASSPVPVGLGNQPQHF. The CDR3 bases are TGTGCCAGCAGCCCCGTCCCCGTAGGGCTTGGCAATCAGCCCCAGCATTTT.

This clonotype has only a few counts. CDR3 DNA: TGTGCCTGGAGTGGTCATGGGGAGCAGCCCCAGCATTTT. It translates to CAWSGHGEQPQHF. This chain joins TRBV30 and TRBJ1-5, with unresolved D. Between the trimmed V and J ends, which lost 1 base and 7 bases, there was a span of 11 bases. CDR1 GTSNPN and CDR2 SVGIG come from the germline V gene (reference sequence). This CDR3 region has 13 residues.

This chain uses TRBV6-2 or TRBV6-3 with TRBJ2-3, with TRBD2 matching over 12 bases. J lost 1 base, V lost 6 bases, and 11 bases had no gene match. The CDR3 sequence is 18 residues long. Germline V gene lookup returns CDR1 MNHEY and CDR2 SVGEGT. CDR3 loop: CASSLGLAGGGGTDTQYF. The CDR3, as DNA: TGTGCCAGCAGCCTCGGGCTAGCGGGAGGGGGGGGCACAGATACGCAGTATTTT.

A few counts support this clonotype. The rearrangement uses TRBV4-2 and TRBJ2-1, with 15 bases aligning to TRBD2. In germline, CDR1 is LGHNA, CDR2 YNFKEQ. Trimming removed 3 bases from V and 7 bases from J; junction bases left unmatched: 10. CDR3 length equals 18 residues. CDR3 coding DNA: TGTGCCAGCAGCCAGGGACTAGCGGGAGGAGGGTGGGGGAATGAGCAGTTCTTC. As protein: CASSQGLAGGGWGNEQFF.

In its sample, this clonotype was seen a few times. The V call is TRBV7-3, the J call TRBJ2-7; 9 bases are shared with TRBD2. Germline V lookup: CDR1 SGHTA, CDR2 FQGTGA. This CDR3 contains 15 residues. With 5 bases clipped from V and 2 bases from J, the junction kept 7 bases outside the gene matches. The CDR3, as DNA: TGTGCCAGCAGCATTAGCGGGAGAGGGCCCTACGAGCAGTACTTC. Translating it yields CASSISGRGPYEQYF.

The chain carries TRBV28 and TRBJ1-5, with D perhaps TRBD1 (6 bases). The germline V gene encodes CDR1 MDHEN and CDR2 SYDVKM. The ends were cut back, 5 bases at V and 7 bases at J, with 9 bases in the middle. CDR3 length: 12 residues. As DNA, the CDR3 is TGTGCCAGCAGTGTCGGACAGCAGCCCCAGCATTTT. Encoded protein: CASSVGQQPQHF.

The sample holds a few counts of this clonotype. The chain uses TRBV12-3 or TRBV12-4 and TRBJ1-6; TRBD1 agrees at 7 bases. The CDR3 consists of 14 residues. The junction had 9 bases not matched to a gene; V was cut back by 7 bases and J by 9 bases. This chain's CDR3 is CASNQQGRSSPLHF. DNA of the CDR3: TGTGCCAGCAACCAACAGGGGCGAAGTTCACCCCTCCACTTT.

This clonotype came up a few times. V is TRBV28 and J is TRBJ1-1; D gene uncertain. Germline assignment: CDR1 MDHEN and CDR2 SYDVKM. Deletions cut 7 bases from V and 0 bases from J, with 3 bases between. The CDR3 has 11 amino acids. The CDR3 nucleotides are TGTGCCAGCACAGTGAACACTGAAGCTTTCTTT. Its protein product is CASTVNTEAFF.

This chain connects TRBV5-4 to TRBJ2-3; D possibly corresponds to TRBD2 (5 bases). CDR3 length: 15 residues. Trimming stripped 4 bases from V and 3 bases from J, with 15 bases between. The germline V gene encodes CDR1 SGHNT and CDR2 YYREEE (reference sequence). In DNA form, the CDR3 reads TGTGCCAGCAGCCCCGGTGGGAGTTCGACAGATACGCAGTATTTT. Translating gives CASSPGGSSTDTQYF.

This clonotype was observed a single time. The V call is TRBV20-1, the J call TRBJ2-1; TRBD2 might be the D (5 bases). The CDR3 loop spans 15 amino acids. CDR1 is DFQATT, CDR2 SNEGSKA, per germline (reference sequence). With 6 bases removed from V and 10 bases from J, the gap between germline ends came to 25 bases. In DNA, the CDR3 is TGCAGTGCGGACTTCCTCGGCGACTGGGATGGAGAGCAGTTCTTC. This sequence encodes CSADFLGDWDGEQFF.

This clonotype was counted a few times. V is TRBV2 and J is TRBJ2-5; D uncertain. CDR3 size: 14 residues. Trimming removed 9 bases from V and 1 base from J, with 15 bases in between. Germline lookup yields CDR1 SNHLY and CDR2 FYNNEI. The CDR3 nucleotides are TGTGCCAGGAGAATGGGTACATCCCAAGAGACCCAGTACTTC. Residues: CARRMGTSQETQYF.

This chain's CDR3 is CASSLELAGVGETQYF. Written as DNA, the CDR3 is TGTGCCAGCAGCTTAGAGTTAGCGGGAGTAGGGGAGACCCAGTACTTC. J is TRBJ2-5 and V is TRBV7-2; 9 bases are shared with TRBD2. Germline V gene sequence: CDR1 SGHTA, CDR2 FQGNSA. With 1 base clipped from V and 5 bases from J, the junction kept 8 bases outside the gene matches. This CDR3 contains 16 residues. Full variable domain (missing parts from reference TRBV7-2 and TRBJ2-5): GAGVSQSPSNKVTEKGKDVELRCDPISGHTALYWYRQSLGQGLEFLIYFQGNSAPDKSGLPSDRFSAERTGGSVSTLTIQRTQQEDSAVYLCASSLELAGVGETQYFGPGTRLLVL.

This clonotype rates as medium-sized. The CDR3 DNA sequence: TGTGCCAGCAGCTCCGAGGGAAACTATGGCTACACCTTC. It specifies CASSSEGNYGYTF. This sequence joins TRBV7-9 and TRBJ1-2, with D uncertain. Germline CDR1 is SEHNR and CDR2 is FQNEAQ (reference sequence). The CDR3 is 13 residues long. The ends were cut back, 4 bases at V and 2 bases at J, with 8 bases in the middle.

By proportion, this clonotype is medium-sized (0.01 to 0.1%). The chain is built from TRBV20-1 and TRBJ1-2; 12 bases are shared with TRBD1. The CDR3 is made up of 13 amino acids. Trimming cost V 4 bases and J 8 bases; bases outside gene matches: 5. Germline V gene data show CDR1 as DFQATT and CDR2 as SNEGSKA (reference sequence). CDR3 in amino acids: CSATGQGASGYTF. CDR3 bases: TGCAGTGCTACGGGACAGGGGGCTAGCGGCTACACCTTC.

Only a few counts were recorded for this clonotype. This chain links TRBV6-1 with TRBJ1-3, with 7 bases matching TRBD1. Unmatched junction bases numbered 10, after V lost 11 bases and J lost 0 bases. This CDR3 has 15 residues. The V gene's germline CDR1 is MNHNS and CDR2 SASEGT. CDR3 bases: TGTGCCTCAGGGGGACAGCTCCACTCTGGAAACACCATATATTTT. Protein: CASGGQLHSGNTIYF.

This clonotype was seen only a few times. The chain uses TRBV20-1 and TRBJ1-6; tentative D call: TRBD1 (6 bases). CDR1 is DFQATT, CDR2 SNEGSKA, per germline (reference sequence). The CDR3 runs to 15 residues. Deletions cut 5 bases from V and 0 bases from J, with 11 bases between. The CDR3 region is CSARDTSSYNSPLHF. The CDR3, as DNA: TGCAGTGCTCGGGACACTAGCTCCTATAATTCACCCCTCCACTTT.

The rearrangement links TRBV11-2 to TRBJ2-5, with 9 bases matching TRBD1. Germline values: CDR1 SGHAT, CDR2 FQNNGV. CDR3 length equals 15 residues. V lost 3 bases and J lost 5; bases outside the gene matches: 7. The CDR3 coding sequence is TGTGCCAGCAGCTTCAACAGGGGGCAGGGGGAGACCCAGTACTTC. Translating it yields CASSFNRGQGETQYF.

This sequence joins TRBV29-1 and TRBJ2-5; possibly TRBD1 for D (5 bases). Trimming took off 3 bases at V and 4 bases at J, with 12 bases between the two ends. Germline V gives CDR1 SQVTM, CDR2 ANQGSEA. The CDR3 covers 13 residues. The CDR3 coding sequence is TGCAGCGTTGACGGCAGGGCGACAGAGACCCAGTACTTC. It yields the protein CSVDGRATETQYF. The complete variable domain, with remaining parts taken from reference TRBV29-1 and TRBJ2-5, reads SAVISQKPSRDICQRGTSLTIQCQVDSQVTMMFWYRQQPGQSLTLIATANQGSEATYESGFVIDKFPISRPNLTFSTLTVSNMSPEDSSIYLCSVDGRATETQYFGPGTRLLVL.

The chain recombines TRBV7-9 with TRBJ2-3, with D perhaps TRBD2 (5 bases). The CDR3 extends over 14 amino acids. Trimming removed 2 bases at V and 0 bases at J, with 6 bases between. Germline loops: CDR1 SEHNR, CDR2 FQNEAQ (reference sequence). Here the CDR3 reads CASSLSGSTDTQYF. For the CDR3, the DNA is TGTGCCAGCAGCTTATCGGGGAGCACAGATACGCAGTATTTT.

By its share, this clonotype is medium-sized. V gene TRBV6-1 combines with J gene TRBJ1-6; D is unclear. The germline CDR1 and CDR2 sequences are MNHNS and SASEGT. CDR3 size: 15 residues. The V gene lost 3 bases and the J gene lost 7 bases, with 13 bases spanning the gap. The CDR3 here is CASSEITPVNSPLHF. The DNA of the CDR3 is TGTGCCAGCAGTGAGATAACGCCCGTAAATTCACCCCTCCACTTT.

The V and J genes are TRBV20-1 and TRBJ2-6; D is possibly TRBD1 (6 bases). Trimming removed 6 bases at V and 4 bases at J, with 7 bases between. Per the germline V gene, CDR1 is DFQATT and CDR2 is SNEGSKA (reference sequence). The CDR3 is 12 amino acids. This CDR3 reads CSAQGGANVLTF. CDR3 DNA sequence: TGCAGTGCCCAGGGGGGGGCCAACGTCCTGACTTTC.

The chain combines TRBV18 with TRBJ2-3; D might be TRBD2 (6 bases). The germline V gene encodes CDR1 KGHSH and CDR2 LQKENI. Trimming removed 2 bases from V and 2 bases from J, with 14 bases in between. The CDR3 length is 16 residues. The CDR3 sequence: CASSPWPKRVTDTQYF. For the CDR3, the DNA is TGTGCCAGCTCACCATGGCCCAAGCGGGTCACAGATACGCAGTATTTT.

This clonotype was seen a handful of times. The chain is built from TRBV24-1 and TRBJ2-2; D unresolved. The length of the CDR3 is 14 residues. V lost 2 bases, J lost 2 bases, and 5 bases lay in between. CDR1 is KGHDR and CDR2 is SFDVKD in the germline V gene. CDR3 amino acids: CATSDYGNTGELFF. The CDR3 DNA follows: TGTGCCACCAGTGATTACGGAAACACCGGGGAGCTGTTTTTT.

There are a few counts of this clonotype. The CDR3 DNA reads as TGTGCCAGCAGTGAACAGGGGGCGGCTGAAGCTTTCTTT. Residues: CASSEQGAAEAFF. The chain combines TRBV2 with TRBJ1-1, with TRBD1 identical over 8 bases. The CDR3 has 13 amino acids. The V and J ends lost 2 bases and 6 bases, in that order; junction bases with no gene match: 2. CDR1 SNHLY and CDR2 FYNNEI come from the germline V gene.

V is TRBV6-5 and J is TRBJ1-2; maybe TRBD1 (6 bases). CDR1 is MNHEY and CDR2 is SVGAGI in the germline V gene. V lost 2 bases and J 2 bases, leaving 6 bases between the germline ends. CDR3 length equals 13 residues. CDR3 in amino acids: CASSYQGNYGYTF. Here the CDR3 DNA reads TGTGCCAGCAGTTACCAGGGGAACTATGGCTACACCTTC.